This TCR beta chain was identified during a study of PD-L1 blockade in urothelial cancer. Profiled with immunoSEQ multiplex PCR; TCRdb holds only in-frame clones, not every one. The sample holds about 87,000 clones, roughly 84% seen once. The V gene's germline CDR1 is LNHDA and CDR2 SQIVND (reference sequence). V was shortened by 5 bases and J by 2 bases, with 12 bases between the two germline ends. CDR3 length equals 14 residues. Noted time point: pretreatment peripheral blood. The V and J genes are TRBV19 and TRBJ1-1, with D unresolved. This TCR was recovered from a man aged 55 to 70 with urothelial cancer. Source: PBMCs, taken around atezolizumab (anti-PD-L1) treatment. The CDR3 coding sequence is TGTGCCAGTAGTGGGCGAGGGTTAAACACTGAAGCTTTCTTT. This sequence encodes CASSGRGLNTEAFF. The full variable domain, completed using reference TRBV19 and TRBJ1-1, is DGGITQSPKYLFRKEGQNVTLSCEQNLNHDAMYWYRQDPGQGLRLIYYSQIVNDFQKGDIAEGYSVSREKKESFPLTVTSAQKNPTAFYLCASSGRGLNTEAFFGQGTRLTVV.